This T cell receptor (beta chain) was sequenced during a study of long-term antiretroviral therapy in people with HIV. Study-level results: Every time point showed a repertoire led by clones expanded before ART. When set beside controls, HIV repertoires had CDR3 length ranges that were narrower.

In the case of this clone: What it binds is unknown.

The CDR3 has 12 amino acids. V was pared by 5 bases and J by 8 bases, with 4 bases of the junction left unmatched. CDR1 and CDR2 from the germline V gene are SGHRS and YFSETQ. Survey-level immunoSEQ v3.0 assays were run. This table comes from immunoSEQ multiplex PCR, and its TCRdb copy is limited to in-frame clones, with some not included. The sample has approximately 22,000 clones; 85% to 90% are singletons. This TCR came from a man between 60 and 75 years old with HIV. This chain connects TRBV5-1 to TRBJ1-1; 9 nucleotides agree with TRBD1. Source: unsorted PBMCs, taken 1.3 years after starting antiretroviral therapy. In DNA form, the CDR3 reads TGCGCCAGCAGTCGGGACAGGGCCGAAGCTTTCTTT. Its translation: CASSRDRAEAFF.